Listed below are T cell receptor beta chains from one sample, sequenced in a study of human T cells and chemical hapten exposure. One entry per CDR3 protein results from TCRdb running MiXCR on the RACE reads. The sample carries 90,000 to 120,000 distinct CDR3 sequences, approximately 10% recorded once. The sample here was whole blood, taken in connection with sensitization to the hapten diphenylcyclopropenone (DPC). The receptors stem from a woman in her forties with alopecia areata. Some clones in this sample may be carry-over from other donors' samples. Both conserved end residues are part of each CDR3. A D gene is named only where the DNA matches it firmly. Rows may omit the clone size; those that give it use once, few, many or a size class.

CDR3 DNA | CDR3 protein | J gene | clone size | CDR3 length | V gene | D gene
TGTGCCAGCAGCTTGGCCGGGACAGACGAGCAGTACTTC | CASSLAGTDEQYF | TRBJ2-7 | - | 13 | TRBV7-9 | TRBD1
TGTGCCAGTAGTCGACCGGGACGGGTTAACTATGGCTACACCTTC | CASSRPGRVNYGYTF | TRBJ1-2 | many | 15 | TRBV19 | -
TGTGCCAGCAAGACTACCGACTATGAGCAGTTCTTC | CASKTTDYEQFF | TRBJ2-1 | few | 12 | TRBV2 | -
TGTGCCAGTAGTATAGGGCCGGGGGATACGCAGTATTTT | CASSIGPGDTQYF | TRBJ2-3 | - | 13 | TRBV19 | -
TGCAGTGCTCCACATAGCGGGGCCGGAGCCAAAAACATTCAGTACTTC | CSAPHSGAGAKNIQYF | TRBJ2-4 | many | 16 | TRBV20-1 | TRBD2
TGTGCCAGCAGTTTAAGGGGAAGTAGTGGCAATCAGCCCCAGCATTTT | CASSLRGSSGNQPQHF | TRBJ1-5 | many | 16 | TRBV27 | -
TGTGCCAGCAGTTTCGGACTAGCGGGAGCTACGAACACCGGGGAGCTGTTTTTT | CASSFGLAGATNTGELFF | TRBJ2-2 | many | 18 | TRBV6-1 | TRBD2
TGCAGTGCTGGTCCACTAGCGAGCACAGATACGCAGTATTTT | CSAGPLASTDTQYF | TRBJ2-3 | few | 14 | TRBV20-1 | TRBD2
TGTGCCAGCAGTTCCAGACTAGCGGGAGGCATCAACTTC | CASSSRLAGGINF | TRBJ2-7 | few | 13 | TRBV12-3/TRBV12-4 | TRBD2
TGTGCCAGCAGCCGGACTAGCGGGGGGATCGAGCAGTACTTC | CASSRTSGGIEQYF | TRBJ2-7 | - | 14 | TRBV7-9 | TRBD2
TGTGCCAGCAGCCGGACAGAGTACGAGCAGTACTTC | CASSRTEYEQYF | TRBJ2-7 | few | 12 | TRBV7-9 | -
TGTGCCAGCAGAACCGGAGGGGGCGGCTATGGCTACACCTTC | CASRTGGGGYGYTF | TRBJ1-2 | many | 14 | TRBV6-5 | TRBD1
TGTGCCTGCCGCGGGGAGTTCGGCGAGTTTTTT | CACRGEFGEFF | TRBJ1-4 | few | 11 | TRBV30 | -
TGTGCCAGCAGCTTACAAGGACAGGGAGGGAAGACCCAGTACTTC | CASSLQGQGGKTQYF | TRBJ2-5 | many | 15 | TRBV7-2 | -
TGTGCCAGCAGCACCACACAGGGTTCGAACACTGAAGCTTTCTTT | CASSTTQGSNTEAFF | TRBJ1-1 | few | 15 | TRBV7-2 | -
TGTGCCAGCAGCCCCCGGGGGTCGACGGGAAACCTCTATGGCTACACCTTC | CASSPRGSTGNLYGYTF | TRBJ1-2 | many | 17 | TRBV6-9 | -
TGTGCCAGCAGCCCCGGCCCGACCGGGGAGCTGTTTTTT | CASSPGPTGELFF | TRBJ2-2 | - | 13 | TRBV7-6 | -
TGTGCCAGCTCACCACTCGCAGGAAACAATCAGCCCCAGCATTTT | CASSPLAGNNQPQHF | TRBJ1-5 | many | 15 | TRBV18 | -
TGTGCCAGCAGCGTAGGGGGTAGCAATCAGCCCCAGCATTTT | CASSVGGSNQPQHF | TRBJ1-5 | many | 14 | TRBV9 | -
TGTGCCAGCAGCTTGTTACAGGGGGATGGCTACACCTTC | CASSLLQGDGYTF | TRBJ1-2 | few | 13 | TRBV5-5 | TRBD1
TGTGCCCTCGCCCGGGGGGATGAGCAGTTCTTC | CALARGDEQFF | TRBJ2-1 | many | 11 | TRBV10-3 | TRBD2
TGTGCCATCAGGAGGAATACGATAAGAAACACCATATATTTT | CAIRRNTIRNTIYF | TRBJ1-3 | few | 14 | TRBV10-3 | -
TGTGCCAGCTCACCACCTTCAAGGGCCCTGGAGGGTGAGCAGTTCTTC | CASSPPSRALEGEQFF | TRBJ2-1 | few | 16 | TRBV18 | -
TGTGCCAGCAGTTTTTCTCAGGGTACGCAGTATTTT | CASSFSQGTQYF | TRBJ2-3 | few | 12 | TRBV27 | -
TGTGTCAGCTCAGCCGGCGCGGTGCAATCCTACGAGCAGTACTTC | CVSSAGAVQSYEQYF | TRBJ2-7 | - | 15 | TRBV6-2/TRBV6-3 | -
TGTGCCAGCAGTCCTGGGACAGGGTCGGGCACTGAAGCTTTCTTT | CASSPGTGSGTEAFF | TRBJ1-1 | few | 15 | TRBV28 | TRBD1
TGTGCCACCAAGAGGGACTCCAGCTCCTACGAGCAGTACTTC | CATKRDSSSYEQYF | TRBJ2-7 | few | 14 | TRBV6-5 | -
TGCAGCGTTCAGAAAGGGGGCTTTAATTCACCCCTCCACTTT | CSVQKGGFNSPLHF | TRBJ1-6 | few | 14 | TRBV29-1 | TRBD1
TGCGCCAGCAGCTTCCGACAGGGTCCTTTCTACGAGCAGTACTTC | CASSFRQGPFYEQYF | TRBJ2-7 | - | 15 | TRBV5-1 | TRBD1
TGTGCCAGCAGTCTCGACAGACCCTACGAGCAGTACTTC | CASSLDRPYEQYF | TRBJ2-7 | few | 13 | TRBV2 | -
TGTGCCAGCAGGGCCGTTTCGAATACTGAAGCTTTCTTT | CASRAVSNTEAFF | TRBJ1-1 | - | 13 | TRBV6-1 | -
TGTGCCAGCATCCTGAGGGCTGGGGGAGATACGCAGTATTTT | CASILRAGGDTQYF | TRBJ2-3 | - | 14 | TRBV2 | -
TGTGCCAGCAGTGAACTCGGGACAACTAATGAAAAACTGTTTTTT | CASSELGTTNEKLFF | TRBJ1-4 | - | 15 | TRBV2 | -
TGTGCCACCAGCAGGGCGGGACAGAGTGAGAATGAGCAGTTCTTC | CATSRAGQSENEQFF | TRBJ2-1 | many | 15 | TRBV15 | -
TGTGCCAGCAGTGAAAGTAGTGGGGAGCAGTACTTC | CASSESSGEQYF | TRBJ2-7 | few | 12 | TRBV6-1 | -
TGTGCCAGCAAAGGGAGCGGGAGGCTTAACAATGAGCAGTTCTTC | CASKGSGRLNNEQFF | TRBJ2-1 | many | 15 | TRBV28 | TRBD2
TGCAGTGCTAGGGAACCCATAGGGGGAATTAGCGGGAGTTTTCACGAGCAGTACTTC | CSAREPIGGISGSFHEQYF | TRBJ2-7 | - | 19 | TRBV20-1 | TRBD2
TGTGCCAGCAGCTCCACGGGGCGTCCCTACGAGCAGTACTTC | CASSSTGRPYEQYF | TRBJ2-7 | - | 14 | TRBV7-9 | -
TGTGCCAGCAGTCCACGGCCGACTAGCGGGAGTTGGAACACCGGGGAGCTGTTTTTT | CASSPRPTSGSWNTGELFF | TRBJ2-2 | many | 19 | TRBV6-2/TRBV6-3 | TRBD2
TGCAGCGTTTGGTCAGATACGCAGTATTTT | CSVWSDTQYF | TRBJ2-3 | many | 10 | TRBV29-1 | -
TGCAGCGTTTGGGGGGACGGCACTGAAGCTTTCTTT | CSVWGDGTEAFF | TRBJ1-1 | few | 12 | TRBV29-1 | -
TGTGCCAGCAGTTTTGGACAAACAAATGAGCAGTTCTTC | CASSFGQTNEQFF | TRBJ2-1 | - | 13 | TRBV12-3/TRBV12-4 | -
TGTGCCAGCAGCCATGCCATCGGGGAGCTGTTTTTT | CASSHAIGELFF | TRBJ2-2 | few | 12 | TRBV7-2 | -
TGTGCCAGCAGCTTAGAGGGACAGGGATCCTACGAGCAGTACTTC | CASSLEGQGSYEQYF | TRBJ2-7 | few | 15 | TRBV7-2 | TRBD1
TGTGCCAGCAGTTTATCCCAGAGGTCCGGAAACACCATATATTTT | CASSLSQRSGNTIYF | TRBJ1-3 | - | 15 | TRBV28 | -
TGTGCCAGCAGTACCCTGGGACAGCAACTTTCCTACGAGCAGTACTTC | CASSTLGQQLSYEQYF | TRBJ2-7 | few | 16 | TRBV6-6 | TRBD1
TGCAGTGCTAGTAGCGGGAGGGGACGCACAGATACGCAGTATTTT | CSASSGRGRTDTQYF | TRBJ2-3 | few | 15 | TRBV20-1 | TRBD2